This passage covers 30 T cell receptor beta chains from one sample sequenced in a study of control samples from healthy donors and cancer patients. Data came from immunoSEQ multiplex PCR; TCRdb stores just in-frame clones and leaves some out. This sample has about 34,000 clones, with about 88% found just once. Sequences were obtained from PBMCs. The receptors come from a woman in her thirties or forties with lung cancer.

The chain couples TRBV4-1 to TRBJ2-1; D is possibly TRBD1 (7 bases). The CDR3 is 19 residues long. The germline V and J ends were trimmed by 4 bases and 6 bases, with 28 bases remaining between them. Germline-derived CDR1 and CDR2 are MGHRA and YSYEKL. The CDR3, as DNA: TGCGCCAGCAGCCCTCAAAAAGCCAGGGGGGCCCGTGCCGGCAATGAGCAGTTCTTC. Its translation is CASSPQKARGARAGNEQFF.

The CDR3 DNA reads as TGTGCCAGCAGCCCCCTAGCGGGGGGGGACAATGAGCAGTTCTTC. Translated, it gives CASSPLAGGDNEQFF. The genes are TRBV11-3 and TRBJ2-1; 12 bases are a match to TRBD2. This CDR3 is 15 amino acids long. Trimming took 5 bases from V and 5 from J; bases not matched to a gene: 4. Germline V gene lookup returns CDR1 SGHNT and CDR2 YENEEA.

The chain links TRBV5-1 to TRBJ2-4, with 9 bases fitting TRBD1. CDR3 length: 13 residues. V shed 2 bases, J shed 7 bases, and the junction held 1 base outside the gene matches. Per germline, CDR1 SGHRS and CDR2 YFSETQ. The CDR3 nucleotides are TGCGCCAGCAGCTTCGGACAGGGGAACATTCAGTACTTC. Its translation is CASSFGQGNIQYF.

The chain uses TRBV30 and TRBJ2-7; 7 bases line up with TRBD1. Germline lookup yields CDR1 GTSNPN and CDR2 SVGIG (reference sequence). V was clipped by 3 bases and J by 3 bases; unmatched bases: 8. The CDR3 loop spans 14 amino acids. CDR3 loop: CAWRGTARNYEQYF. For the CDR3, the DNA is TGTGCCTGGAGGGGGACAGCCCGAAACTACGAGCAGTACTTC.

The V and J genes are TRBV7-9 and TRBJ1-1, with D uncertain. Germline CDR1 is SEHNR and CDR2 is FQNEAQ (reference sequence). There are 14 residues in the CDR3. V lost 4 bases and J 5 bases, leaving 14 bases between the germline ends. The CDR3 reads CASSSTEVWTEAFF. The CDR3 DNA reads as TGTGCCAGCAGCTCGACTGAGGTCTGGACTGAAGCTTTCTTT.

This chain connects TRBV5-6 to TRBJ1-6, with D maybe TRBD1 (6 bases). Germline-derived CDR1 and CDR2 are SGHDT and YYEEEE. This CDR3 has 13 amino acids. V lost 4 bases to trimming and J lost 9 bases, with 11 bases between them. CDR3 coding DNA: TGTGCCAGCAGCCGGACAGTTGGTTCACCCCTCCACTTT. Protein sequence: CASSRTVGSPLHF.

The CDR3 DNA is TGTGCCAGCAGTTTAGGCGGGAGAAGACAAGAGACCCAGTACTTC. It translates to CASSLGGRRQETQYF. The chain combines TRBV28 with TRBJ2-5, with 7 bases that match TRBD2. The CDR3 runs 15 residues. The germline V gene has CDR1 MDHEN and CDR2 SYDVKM. V was clipped by 2 bases and J by 2 bases; unmatched bases: 5.

This chain connects TRBV29-1 to TRBJ2-3, with 9 bases fitting TRBD2. J lost 1 base, V lost 1 base, and 6 bases had no gene match. Germline lookup yields CDR1 SQVTM and CDR2 ANQGSEA. CDR3 length: 16 amino acids. CDR3 DNA sequence: TGCAGCGTTGAAGGACACGAGCGGGGGGGCACAGATACGCAGTATTTT. This codes for CSVEGHERGGTDTQYF.

The V gene is TRBV7-2, the J gene TRBJ2-3; maybe TRBD2 (6 bases). The CDR3 sequence is 17 residues long. V lost 5 bases to trimming and J lost 1 base, with 19 bases between them. Germline CDR1 and CDR2: SGHTA and FQGNSA. In DNA, the CDR3 is TGTGCCAGCAGCCCCCCTCGGGGGTCATTGCGCACAGATACGCAGTATTTT. Its translation: CASSPPRGSLRTDTQYF.

This chain links TRBV5-1 with TRBJ2-1, with 8 bases fitting TRBD1. There are 15 residues in the CDR3. Germline-derived CDR1 and CDR2 are SGHRS and YFSETQ. J was trimmed by 8 bases and V by 7 bases; bases with no gene match: 14. The CDR3 here is CASDTTGDPMDEQFF. DNA of the CDR3: TGCGCCAGCGATACGACAGGGGACCCTATGGATGAGCAGTTCTTC.

V and J are TRBV5-5 and TRBJ2-6, with D hard to call. The V end was cut by 3 bases, the J end by 0 bases, with 7 bases between. This CDR3 has 15 amino acids. Germline assignment: CDR1 SGHKS and CDR2 YYEKEE (reference sequence). Written as DNA, the CDR3 is TGTGCCAGCAGCTCGAGATACTCTGGGGCCAACGTCCTGACTTTC. Its protein is CASSSRYSGANVLTF.

This clone was seen a few times. The junction shows a germline mismatch at one end, possibly a read error. The chain employs TRBV2 and TRBJ1-3; unclear D gene. The CDR3 contains 13 residues. Per germline, CDR1 SNHLY and CDR2 FYNNEI. The CDR3 region is CASSEIFGDTIYF. Here the CDR3 DNA reads TGTGCCAGCAGTGAAATTTTTGGAGACACCATATATTTT.

The CDR3: CASSYGGDGYGYTF. The DNA of the CDR3 is TGTGCCAGCAGTTACGGGGGGGACGGCTATGGCTACACCTTC. This chain connects TRBV6-6 to TRBJ1-2, with a possible D match to TRBD1 (5 bases). Trimming took 2 bases from V and 4 from J, leaving 11 bases between them. Germline V gene lookup returns CDR1 MNHNY and CDR2 SVGAGI (reference sequence). This CDR3 spans 14 amino acids.

The genes are TRBV21-1 and TRBJ1-5. TRBV21-1 is annotated as a pseudogene. The CDR3 consists of 15 residues. The chain's CDR3 is CASSSWGGSNQPQHF. DNA of the CDR3: TGTGCCAGCAGCTCATGGGGGGGGAGCAATCAGCCCCAGCATTTT.

This clone was counted a few times. J is TRBJ1-5 and V is TRBV10-2, with D uncertain. Germline V gene sequence: CDR1 WSHSY, CDR2 SAAADI. The CDR3 loop spans 14 amino acids. The V gene lost 2 bases and the J gene lost 9 bases, with 14 bases spanning the gap. CDR3 residues: CASSESPGGRPQHF. The CDR3 nucleotides read TGCGCCAGCAGTGAGAGCCCAGGAGGTAGGCCCCAGCATTTT.

The chain employs TRBV3-1 (or the pseudogene TRBV3-2) and TRBJ2-2; TRBD1 might be the D (6 bases). The germline V gene encodes CDR1 LGHDT and CDR2 YNNKEL (reference sequence). V lost 0 bases and J lost 4, with 15 bases in between. CDR3 size: 17 residues. Written as DNA, the CDR3 is TGTGCCAGCAGCCAAGATAACAGGGTTTCGATCACCGGGGAGCTGTTTTTT. This translates into CASSQDNRVSITGELFF.

This clone came up a few times. The rearrangement links TRBV27 to TRBJ1-2, with 8 bases lining up with TRBD1. The germline V gene has CDR1 MNHEY and CDR2 SMNVEV (reference sequence). This CDR3 has 16 amino acids. Trimming took 5 bases from V and 3 from J; bases not matched to a gene: 11. CDR3: CASSPDTSTGDYGYTF. CDR3 DNA sequence: TGTGCCAGCAGTCCGGACACTTCGACAGGGGACTATGGCTACACCTTC.

This chain joins TRBV2 and TRBJ2-7; 11 bases fit TRBD2. The germline V gene encodes CDR1 SNHLY and CDR2 FYNNEI. V was pared by 8 bases and J by 1 base, with 19 bases of the junction left unmatched. The CDR3 is made up of 19 amino acids. DNA for the CDR3: TGTGCCAGCCTACCTAACTTCCTAGCGGGGGGACCCTTGTCCTACGAGCAGTACTTC. Protein product: CASLPNFLAGGPLSYEQYF.

The genes are TRBV7-9 and TRBJ2-3; TRBD1 matches at 8 bases. The CDR3 is made up of 14 amino acids. CDR1 is SEHNR and CDR2 is FQNEAQ in the germline V gene (reference sequence). With 4 bases clipped from V and 6 bases from J, the junction kept 6 bases outside the gene matches. CDR3 in DNA: TGTGCCAGCAGCTCTCCGGGACAGGTGGATACGCAGTATTTT. This translates into CASSSPGQVDTQYF. The full variable domain, its missing parts supplied by reference TRBV7-9 and TRBJ2-3, is DTGVSQNPRHKITKRGQNVTFRCDPISEHNRLYWYRQTLGQGPEFLTYFQNEAQLEKSRLLSDRFSAERPKGSFSTLEIQRTEQGDSAMYLCASSSPGQVDTQYFGPGTRLTVL.

The J gene is TRBJ1-1, the V gene TRBV18; D gene unclear. This CDR3 contains 14 residues. The V gene lost 2 bases and the J gene lost 0 bases, with 7 bases spanning the gap. The germline V gene encodes CDR1 KGHSH and CDR2 LQKENI. Here the CDR3 DNA reads TGTGCCAGCTCACCATCCGTTATGAACACTGAAGCTTTCTTT. Protein: CASSPSVMNTEAFF.

V gene TRBV14 combines with J gene TRBJ2-5, with 9 nucleotides matching TRBD2. In germline, CDR1 is SGHDN, CDR2 FVKESK. The CDR3 totals 15 residues. V lost 0 bases and J lost 5; bases outside the gene matches: 4. The CDR3 here is CASSQDFGTSETQYF. The CDR3 DNA reads TGTGCCAGCAGCCAAGATTTCGGGACTAGCGAGACCCAGTACTTC.

This chain joins TRBV9 and TRBJ2-7; unclear D gene. Germline assignment: CDR1 SGDLS and CDR2 YYNGEE. V was cut by 2 bases and J by 0 bases, with 9 bases left in between. This CDR3 comprises 14 residues. The CDR3 nucleotides read TGTGCCAGCAGCGTCGACGGTCTCTCCTACGAGCAGTACTTC. Its protein is CASSVDGLSYEQYF.

The chain carries TRBV6-6 and TRBJ2-1; D assignment may be TRBD1 or TRBD2 (7 bases each). The germline V and J ends were trimmed by 0 bases and 9 bases, with 12 bases remaining between them. The CDR3 length is 14 residues. CDR1 is MNHNY, CDR2 SVGAGI, per germline (reference sequence). The CDR3 DNA is TGTGCCAGCAGTTACTCACAGGGGAGGGCTGAGCAGTTCTTC. Translating gives CASSYSQGRAEQFF.

V gene TRBV7-8 combines with J gene TRBJ2-2; a possible D gene is TRBD2 (6 bases). The CDR3 is 12 amino acids. Looked up from germline, CDR1 is SGHVS and CDR2 is FQNEAQ. V was trimmed by 4 bases and J by 6 bases, leaving 6 bases between them. CDR3 DNA sequence: TGTGCCAGCAGCTCGGGAGCCGGGGAGCTGTTTTTT. This gives the protein CASSSGAGELFF.

This rearrangement joins TRBV30 to TRBJ1-5, with TRBD1 identical over 8 bases. The CDR3 spans 15 residues. Germline loops: CDR1 GTSNPN, CDR2 SVGIG (reference sequence). V lost 4 bases to trimming and J lost 4 bases; unmatched junction nucleotides: 9. In DNA form, the CDR3 reads TGTGCCTGGAACCTCGGACAGGGAGGGAATCAGCCCCAGCATTTT. It specifies CAWNLGQGGNQPQHF. Filled out from reference TRBV30 and TRBJ1-5, the complete variable domain reads SQTIHQWPATLVQPVGSPLSLECTVEGTSNPNLYWYRQAAGRGLQLLFYSVGIGQISSEVPQNLSASRPQDRQFILSSKKLLLSDSGFYLCAWNLGQGGNQPQHFGDGTRLSIL.

J is TRBJ2-5 and V is TRBV19; tentatively, D is TRBD1 or TRBD2 (5 bases each). The ends were cut back, 7 bases at V and 4 bases at J, with 22 bases in the middle. The CDR3 is 16 amino acids. The germline gives CDR1 LNHDA, CDR2 SQIVND (reference sequence). The CDR3 region is CASTLRRDGPAETQYF. CDR3 coding DNA: TGTGCCAGTACCCTACGCCGGGACGGACCAGCAGAGACCCAGTACTTC.

The chain links TRBV15 to TRBJ2-1, with 8 bases aligning to TRBD2. Trimming cost V 0 bases and J 7 bases; bases outside gene matches: 5. The CDR3 loop spans 15 amino acids. Per germline, CDR1 LNHNV and CDR2 YYDKDF (reference sequence). DNA for the CDR3: TGTGCCACCAGCAGAGACCAGCGGGGGCTGAATGAGCAGTTCTTC. Translated, it gives CATSRDQRGLNEQFF. The full variable domain, in which reference TRBV15 and TRBJ2-1 provide the parts outside the CDR3, is DAMVIQNPRYQVTQFGKPVTLSCSQTLNHNVMYWYQQKSSQAPKLLFHYYDKDFNNEADTPDNFQSRRPNTSFCFLDIRSPGLGDTAMYLCATSRDQRGLNEQFFGPGTRLTVL.

The CDR3 here is CASSLGGTGTSYGYTF. CDR3 in DNA: TGTGCCAGCAGCTTAGGGGGGACAGGGACTAGCTATGGCTACACCTTC. This sequence joins TRBV11-2 and TRBJ1-2; 9 bases are a match to TRBD1. Germline CDR1 is SGHAT and CDR2 is FQNNGV. V gave up 1 base and J gave up 4 bases; unmatched junction bases: 7. The CDR3 spans 16 residues.

The chain couples TRBV6-5 to TRBJ1-5, with 8 bases lining up with TRBD1. CDR3 length: 14 amino acids. The junction had 7 bases not matched to a gene; V was cut back by 5 bases and J by 7 bases. Germline V gene sequence: CDR1 MNHEY, CDR2 SVGAGI. CDR3: CASSPDRAGQPQHF. The CDR3 nucleotides read TGTGCCAGCAGTCCGGACAGGGCGGGACAGCCCCAGCATTTT.

The table lists this clone with a count of one. V gene TRBV14 combines with J gene TRBJ1-2; no firm D call. The CDR3 extends over 13 amino acids. Germline V gives CDR1 SGHDN, CDR2 FVKESK. With 1 base removed from V and 4 bases from J, the gap between germline ends came to 7 bases. Here the CDR3 DNA reads TGTGCCAGCAGCCAAGGCACAGCCTATGGCTACACCTTC. It yields the protein CASSQGTAYGYTF.